Each of the 2 T cell receptor beta chains below was sequenced from the same sample in a study of cytomegalovirus exposure and HLA in healthy donors. Primers for the PCR totalled 60 Vbeta and 13 Jbeta. Method: immunoSEQ multiplex PCR; TCRdb's copy keeps in-frame clones and lacks some. The sample includes about 170,000 clones, roughly 80% seen only once; the top ten take around 7.3%. Sequences were obtained from PBMCs. The source is a man younger than 40 in good health and CMV-seropositive.

The chain employs TRBV6-1 and TRBJ2-2, with 9 bases lining up with TRBD1. The CDR3 covers 17 residues. With V trimmed by 1 base and J by 5 bases, 8 bases remained unmatched. Germline CDR1 MNHNS, CDR2 SASEGT. The CDR3 loop is CASSEGWGTGWTGELFF. CDR3 DNA: TGTGCCAGCAGTGAAGGGTGGGGGACAGGGTGGACCGGGGAGCTGTTTTTT.

The CDR3 sequence: CASSSGTSGYEQYF. CDR3 DNA sequence: TGTGCCAGCAGCTCCGGGACTAGCGGCTACGAGCAGTACTTC. The rearrangement links TRBV5-8 to TRBJ2-7; 11 bases map to TRBD2. Germline values: CDR1 SGHTS, CDR2 YDEGEE. V lost 3 bases, J lost 3 bases, and 2 bases stayed unmatched. The CDR3 is made up of 14 amino acids.